This T cell receptor beta chain is from a study of response to subunit inactivated influenza vaccine. This CDR3 region has 14 residues. Germline values: CDR1 ENHRY, CDR2 SYGVKD. The V and J ends lost 5 bases and 2 bases, in that order; junction bases with no gene match: 5. TCRdb analysed the RT-PCR reads with MiXCR anew, one entry per CDR3 protein. The sample holds approximately 230,000 distinct CDR3 sequences, less than 15% seen once. This clonotype has a handful of counts. The starting material was non-naive T cells sorted from PBMCs, obtained less than 15 days before vaccination. The V and J genes are TRBV10-3 and TRBJ2-5; TRBD1 agrees at 7 bases. This TCR was sampled from a man over 45 who received an inactivated influenza vaccine. For the CDR3, the DNA is TGTGCCATCAGTATAGGGACAGAGCAAGAGACCCAGTACTTC. It encodes CAISIGTEQETQYF.